A single sample is the source of the 6 T cell receptor beta chains below, sequenced in a study of Tregs in tolerant kidney transplant recipients. Profiled with immunoSEQ multiplex PCR; TCRdb holds only in-frame clones, not every one. This sample's table has roughly 32,000 clones. This specimen was CD8+ T cells from blood, taken before the transplant. The origin of the receptors is a human donor who received a combined kidney and bone marrow transplant.

For this clone: The read ends 3 residues early relative to the CDR3; the germline J gene fills the gap. The chain links TRBV7-8 to TRBJ2-3, with D perhaps matching TRBD1 (5 bases). The germline V and J ends were trimmed by 2 bases and 5 bases, with 8 bases remaining between them. CDR1 and CDR2 (germline): SGHVS, FQNEAQ. The CDR3 runs 13 residues. CDR3 DNA, as far as it was read: TGTGCCAGCAGCTTAACCCAGGGAGATACG. It codes for CASSLTQGDT. The whole CDR3 sequence is CASSLTQGDTQYF.

Of note for this clone: The DNA ends 3 residues before the CDR3 does, and the rest of the CDR3 is filled in from the germline J gene. J is TRBJ2-7 and V is TRBV7-9; 9 nucleotides align to TRBD1. The V gene end was trimmed by 4 bases and the J gene end by 2 bases; junction bases not matched to a gene: 6. This CDR3 is built from 15 residues. From germline, CDR1 is SEHNR and CDR2 FQNEAQ (reference sequence). This chain's CDR3 is CASSSPDRGAYEQYF. The CDR3 bases that were read are TGTGCCAGCAGCTCCCCCGACAGGGGGGCCTACGAG.

Turning to this clone: The read ends 3 residues early relative to the CDR3; the germline J gene fills the gap. This chain uses TRBV7-9 with TRBJ1-2; D perhaps matches TRBD1 (5 bases). Deletions cut 6 bases from V and 6 bases from J, with 11 bases between. The CDR3 spans 12 residues. Germline-derived CDR1 and CDR2 are SEHNR and FQNEAQ (reference sequence). CDR3: CASSLQQDGYTF. CDR3 DNA, as far as it was read: TGTGCCAGCAGTCTTCAACAGGATGGC.

With respect to this clone: The sequence runs out 3 residues before the end of the CDR3; the remainder is reconstructed from the germline J gene. This chain connects TRBV6-1 to TRBJ2-7, with TRBD1 identical over 7 bases. The CDR3 is 14 residues long. CDR1 and CDR2 (germline): MNHNS, SASEGT. The trim removed 2 bases at V and 6 bases at J, leaving 7 bases unmatched. CDR3 sequence reads: CASSEWDSPFEQYF. CDR3 DNA (partial): TGTGCCAGCAGTGAATGGGACAGCCCCTTCGAG.

As to this clone: From the germline J gene comes the end of the CDR3, since the read stops 3 residues before it. The chain is built from TRBV19 and TRBJ1-5; 8 nucleotides match TRBD1. The germline V gene has CDR1 LNHDA and CDR2 SQIVND (reference sequence). V was pared by 6 bases and J by 7 bases, with 8 bases of the junction left unmatched. This CDR3 has 14 residues. The CDR3 DNA, read in part, is TGTGCCAGTAGCCATCAGGGGGCGGGACAGCCC. This codes for CASSHQGAGQP. The whole CDR3 is CASSHQGAGQPQHF. Supplemented by reference TRBV19 and TRBJ1-5, the full variable domain reads DGGITQSPKYLFRKEGQNVTLSCEQNLNHDAMYWYRQDPGQGLRLIYYSQIVNDFQKGDIAEGYSVSREKKESFPLTVTSAQKNPTAFYLCASSHQGAGQPQHFGDGTRLSIL.

In the case of this clone: The read gets to within 3 residues of the CDR3 end, and the germline J gene fills in the rest. This sequence joins TRBV2 and TRBJ2-7; maybe TRBD1 (6 bases). V was shortened by 6 bases and J by 0 bases, with 12 bases between the two germline ends. This CDR3 spans 14 amino acids. Germline V gene lookup returns CDR1 SNHLY and CDR2 FYNNEI. The CDR3 loop reads CASRMTGASYEQYF. The sequenced part of the CDR3 DNA is TGTGCCAGCAGGATGACAGGTGCCTCCTACGAG.